This note documents a single T cell receptor (beta chain) sequence. Its antigen specificity is not known. Since the CDR3 does not end with the conserved phenylalanine or tryptophan, this likely comes from a read error. The sample is drawn from a study of tumor-infiltrating lymphocytes in primary liver carcinoma (dated by TCRdb to 2016 to 2017). Turning to the overall study: The five patients, three men and two women aged 30 to 69 years, had hepatocellular carcinoma (four) or combined HCC and intrahepatic cholangiocarcinoma (one). Technical replicate repertoires showed high reproducibility, with mean shared-clone rates roughly 0.89 and correlation coefficients above 0.95. Samples yielded roughly 3.5 to 8 million productive TCRbeta reads; read depth did not differ significantly between tissue types. Tumors of the five patients were stage T1-T3 N0M0 with maximum diameters of roughly 4 to 11 cm. TCRbeta repertoire sequencing, expression microarrays and whole-exome sequencing were combined in the study across five regions of each liver tumor, with adjacent normal tissue and blood also included. A total of about 35 specimens from 5 patients, comprising some 25 tumor regions, 5 adjacent noncancerous liver tissues and 5 peripheral blood samples, were covered by TCRbeta repertoire sequencing. General study outcomes and caveats: Repertoire overlap was higher between tumor regions (mean approximately 36%) than tumor-adjacent (around 17%) or tumor-blood (approximately 15%) pairs, consistent with antigen-driven expansion. Compared with blood, tumors had a significantly larger share of the repertoire taken up by the top 250 clones (p = 0.039). Only 4 to 6 patients were included in the study, and the authors note that the findings should be validated in a larger study. Because only the TCR beta chain was sequenced and unpaired alpha chains were not captured, true repertoire diversity is likely underestimated. Since the samples were bulk and unsorted, there was no way to compare CD4+ and CD8+ T cell repertoires.

Without any cell sorting, total RNA and DNA were co-extracted from around 18-30 mg of bulk tissue using the AllPrep DNA/RNA mini kit. Between late 2015 and 2016, about 5 patients in China with histopathologically diagnosed primary liver carcinoma had surgical resection. Chronic HBV infection was present in the patients, and the patients were treatment-naive at sampling. Pieces of fresh tumor and adjacent tissue were cut in half, with one half kept in RNAlater at -80 degrees C and the other half sent for histology. Starting from roughly 500 ng total RNA, TCRbeta-specific cDNA was produced by reverse transcription with a constant-region primer and ProtoScript II reverse transcriptase. TCRbeta libraries were built with three nested multiplex PCR rounds, a slightly modified ARM-PCR procedure. The first two PCR rounds used multiplex TRBV1-TRBV30 forward primers with a Cbeta reverse primer, each for approximately 11 cycles. Sample barcodes and Illumina adapters were added in a final 25-cycle PCR using Deep VentR polymerase. Before sequencing, amplicons of 200-500 bp were gel-purified using a QIAquick gel extraction kit. TCRbeta amplicons were sequenced on an Illumina HiSeq 2500 with 250-bp paired-end reads. Under the source paper's analysis protocol: Trimmomatic v0.33 was used to quality-trim the reads, and FLASH v1.2.11 was used to merge paired reads so that full CDR3 sequences could be recovered. V, D and J germline segments were assigned to the rearranged TCRbeta sequences using MiGEC v1.2.1b. Clonotype statistics and Shannon-Wiener diversity indices were calculated with VDJtools v1.0.0. To cut down on sampling bias, every analysis after diversity analysis relied on just the 250 most abundant clonotypes from each sample. TCRdb trimmed the raw reads at Q25, called clones with MiXCR and kept productive beta chains. Rows merge per CDR3 protein into single entries with the most common DNA and genes. TCRdb, not the authors, supplied the V and J calls. The sample records about 120,000 distinct CDR3 sequences, roughly 75% of which are singletons. Over 6.5% of the sample is in the top ten clones.

Compared with germline, V lacks 4 bases and J lacks 4 bases; bases without a gene match: 10. The CDR3 length equals 15 residues, ends included. Solely the CDR3 DNA is kept, with 45 bases framed from the first base. CDR1 SGHAT and CDR2 FQNNGV are derived from the germline V gene. This TCR was recovered from a woman aged 55-70 years with primary liver carcinoma and hepatitis B virus infection. This chain joins TRBV11-2 to TRBJ2-7; TRBD1 lines up with 7 middle nucleotides. The specimen was tumor-adjacent normal liver tissue. CDR3 protein: CASSSHLGQIYEQYS. The sequence in DNA is TGTGCCAGCAGCTCCCACCTGGGACAGATTTACGAGCAGTACTCT.